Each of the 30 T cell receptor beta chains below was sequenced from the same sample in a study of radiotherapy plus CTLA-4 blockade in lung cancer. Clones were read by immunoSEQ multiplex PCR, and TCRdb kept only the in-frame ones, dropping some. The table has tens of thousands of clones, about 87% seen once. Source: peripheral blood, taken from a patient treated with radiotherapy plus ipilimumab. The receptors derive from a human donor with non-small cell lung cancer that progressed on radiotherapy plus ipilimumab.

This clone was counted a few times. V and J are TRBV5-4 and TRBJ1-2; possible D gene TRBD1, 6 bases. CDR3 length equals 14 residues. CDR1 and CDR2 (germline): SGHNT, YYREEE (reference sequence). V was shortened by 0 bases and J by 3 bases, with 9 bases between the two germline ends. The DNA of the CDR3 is TGTGCCAGCAGCTTGGGGGGACAAGACTATGGCTACACCTTC. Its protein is CASSLGGQDYGYTF.

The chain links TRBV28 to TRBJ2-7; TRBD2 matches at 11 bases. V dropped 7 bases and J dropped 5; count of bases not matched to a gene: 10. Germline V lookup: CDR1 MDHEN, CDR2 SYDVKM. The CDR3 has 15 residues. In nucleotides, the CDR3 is TGTGCCAGCACCAATAGACTAGCGGGAATTAACGAGCAGTACTTC. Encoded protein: CASTNRLAGINEQYF.

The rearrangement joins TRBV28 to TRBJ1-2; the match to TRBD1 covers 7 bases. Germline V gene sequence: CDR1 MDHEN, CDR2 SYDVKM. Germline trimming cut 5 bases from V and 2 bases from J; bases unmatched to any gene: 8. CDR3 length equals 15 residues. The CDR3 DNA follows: TGTGCCAGCAGTAAGCCCGGGACAGTCAACTATGGCTACACCTTC. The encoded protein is CASSKPGTVNYGYTF.

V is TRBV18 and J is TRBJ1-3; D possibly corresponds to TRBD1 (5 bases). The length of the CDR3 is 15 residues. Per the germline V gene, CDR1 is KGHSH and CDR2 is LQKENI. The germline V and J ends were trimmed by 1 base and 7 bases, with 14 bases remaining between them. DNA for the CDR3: TGTGCCAGCTCACCACAACAGGCCCAGGAGAACACCATATATTTT. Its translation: CASSPQQAQENTIYF.

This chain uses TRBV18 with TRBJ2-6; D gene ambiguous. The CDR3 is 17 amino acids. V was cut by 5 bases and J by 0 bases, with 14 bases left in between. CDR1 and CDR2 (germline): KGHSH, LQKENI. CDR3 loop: CASSSSILPSGANVLTF. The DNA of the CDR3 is TGTGCCAGCTCATCGTCTATTCTCCCCTCTGGGGCCAACGTCCTGACTTTC.

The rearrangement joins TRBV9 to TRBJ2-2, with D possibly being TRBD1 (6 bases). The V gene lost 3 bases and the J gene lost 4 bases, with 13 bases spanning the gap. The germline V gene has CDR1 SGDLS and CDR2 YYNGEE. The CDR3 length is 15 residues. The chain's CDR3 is CASSATGTPTGELFF. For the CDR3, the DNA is TGTGCCAGCAGCGCGACCGGGACACCCACCGGGGAGCTGTTTTTT.

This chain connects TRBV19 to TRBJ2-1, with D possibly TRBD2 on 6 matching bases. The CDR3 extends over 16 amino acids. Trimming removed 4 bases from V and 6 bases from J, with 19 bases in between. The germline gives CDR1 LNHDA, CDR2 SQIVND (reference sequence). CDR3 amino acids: CASSSEGSTRGNEQFF. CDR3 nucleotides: TGTGCCAGTAGTAGCGAAGGGTCGACTAGAGGCAATGAGCAGTTCTTC.

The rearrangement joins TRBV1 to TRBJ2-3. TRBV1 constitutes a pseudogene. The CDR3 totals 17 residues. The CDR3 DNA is TGCACCAGCAGCCCGGGCCTACCAGTTCATAGCACAGATACGCAGTATTTT. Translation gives CTSSPGLPVHSTDTQYF.

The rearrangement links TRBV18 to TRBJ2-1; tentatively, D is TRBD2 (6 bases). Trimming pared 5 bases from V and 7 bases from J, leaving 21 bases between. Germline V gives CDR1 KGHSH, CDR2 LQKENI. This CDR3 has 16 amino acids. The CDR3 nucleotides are TGTGCCAGCTCAATTACGACCGCTAGCGCCGCAAATGAGCAGTTCTTC. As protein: CASSITTASAANEQFF. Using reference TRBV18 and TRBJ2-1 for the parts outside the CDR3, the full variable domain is NAGVMQNPRHLVRRRGQEARLRCSPMKGHSHVYWYRQLPEEGLKFMVYLQKENIIDESGMPKERFSAEFPKEGPSILRIQQVVRGDSAAYFCASSITTASAANEQFFGPGTRLTVL.

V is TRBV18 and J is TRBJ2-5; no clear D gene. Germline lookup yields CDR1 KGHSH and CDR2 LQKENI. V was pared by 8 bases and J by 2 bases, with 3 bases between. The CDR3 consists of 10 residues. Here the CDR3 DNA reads TGTGCCAGCGGACAAGAGACCCAGTACTTC. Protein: CASGQETQYF.

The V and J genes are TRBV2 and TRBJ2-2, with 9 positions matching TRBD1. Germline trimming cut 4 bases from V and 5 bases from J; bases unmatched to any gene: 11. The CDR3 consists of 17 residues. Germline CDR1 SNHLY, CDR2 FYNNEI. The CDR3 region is CASSGTGASRGTGELFF. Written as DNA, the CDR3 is TGTGCCAGCAGTGGGACAGGGGCCAGCCGGGGGACCGGGGAGCTGTTTTTT.

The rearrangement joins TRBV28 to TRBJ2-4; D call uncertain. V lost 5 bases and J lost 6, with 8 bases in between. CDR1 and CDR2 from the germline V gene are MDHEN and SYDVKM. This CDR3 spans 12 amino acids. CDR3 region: CASSGYGNIQYF. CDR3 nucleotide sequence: TGTGCCAGCAGTGGATACGGAAACATTCAGTACTTC.

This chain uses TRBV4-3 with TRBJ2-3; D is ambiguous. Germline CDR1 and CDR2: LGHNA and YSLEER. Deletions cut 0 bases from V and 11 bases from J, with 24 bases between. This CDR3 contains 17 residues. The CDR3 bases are TGCGCCAGCAGCCAAGATAAGGGCGGAACTCTCGGATGGAGGCAGTATTTT. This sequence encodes CASSQDKGGTLGWRQYF.

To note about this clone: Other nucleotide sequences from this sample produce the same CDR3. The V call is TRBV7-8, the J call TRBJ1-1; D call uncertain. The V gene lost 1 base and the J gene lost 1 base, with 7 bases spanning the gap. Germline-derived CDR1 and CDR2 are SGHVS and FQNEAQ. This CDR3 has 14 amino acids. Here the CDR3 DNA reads TGTGCCAGCAGCTTAGGAACAGCGAACACTGAAGCTTTCTTT. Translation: CASSLGTANTEAFF.

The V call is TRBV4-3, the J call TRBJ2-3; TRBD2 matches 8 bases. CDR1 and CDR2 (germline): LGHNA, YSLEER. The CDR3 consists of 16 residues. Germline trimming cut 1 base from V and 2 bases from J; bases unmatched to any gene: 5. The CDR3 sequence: CASSQGRGGYTDTQYF. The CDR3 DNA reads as TGCGCCAGCAGCCAAGGCCGGGGGGGGTACACAGATACGCAGTATTTT.

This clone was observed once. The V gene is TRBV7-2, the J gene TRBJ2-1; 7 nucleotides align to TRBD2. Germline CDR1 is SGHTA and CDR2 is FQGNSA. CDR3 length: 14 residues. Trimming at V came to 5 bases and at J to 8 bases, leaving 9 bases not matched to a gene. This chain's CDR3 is CASSIHGGRDEQFF. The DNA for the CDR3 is TGTGCCAGCAGCATCCACGGGGGGAGGGATGAGCAGTTCTTC.

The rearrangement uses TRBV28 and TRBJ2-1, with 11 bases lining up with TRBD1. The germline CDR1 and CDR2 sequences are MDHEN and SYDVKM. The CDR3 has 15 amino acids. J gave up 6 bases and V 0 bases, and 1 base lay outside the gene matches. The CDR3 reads CASSLWDRGPNEQFF. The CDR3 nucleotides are TGTGCCAGCAGTTTATGGGACAGGGGGCCCAATGAGCAGTTCTTC.

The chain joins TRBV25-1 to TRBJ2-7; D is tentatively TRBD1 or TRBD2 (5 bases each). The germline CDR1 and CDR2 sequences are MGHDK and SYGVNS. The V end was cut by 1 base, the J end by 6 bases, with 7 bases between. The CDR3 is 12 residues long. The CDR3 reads CASSEWGFEQYF. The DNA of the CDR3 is TGTGCCAGCAGTGAATGGGGGTTCGAGCAGTACTTC.

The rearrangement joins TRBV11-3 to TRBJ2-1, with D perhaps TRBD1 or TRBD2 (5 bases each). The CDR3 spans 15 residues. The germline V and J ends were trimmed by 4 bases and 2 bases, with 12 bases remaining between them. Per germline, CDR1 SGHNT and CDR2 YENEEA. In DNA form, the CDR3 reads TGTGCCAGCAGCTCCCTGGGACCCGCCTACAATGAGCAGTTCTTC. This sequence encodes CASSSLGPAYNEQFF.

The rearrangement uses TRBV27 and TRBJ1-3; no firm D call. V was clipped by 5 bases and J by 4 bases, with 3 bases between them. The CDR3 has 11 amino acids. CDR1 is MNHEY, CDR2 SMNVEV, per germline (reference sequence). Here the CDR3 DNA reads TGTGCCAGCAGTAAGGGAAACACCATATATTTT. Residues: CASSKGNTIYF.

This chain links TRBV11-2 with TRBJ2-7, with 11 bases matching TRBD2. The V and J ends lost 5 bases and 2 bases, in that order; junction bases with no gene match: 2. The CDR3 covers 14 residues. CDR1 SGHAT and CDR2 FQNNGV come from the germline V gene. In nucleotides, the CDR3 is TGTGCCAGCAGCCCTAGCGGGGGGACCTACGAGCAGTACTTC. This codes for CASSPSGGTYEQYF.

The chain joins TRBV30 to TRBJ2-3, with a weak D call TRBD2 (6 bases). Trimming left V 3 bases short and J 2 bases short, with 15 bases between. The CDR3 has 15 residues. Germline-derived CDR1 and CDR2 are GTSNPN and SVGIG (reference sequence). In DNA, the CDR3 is TGTGCCTGGAGGGACTTTGGAGGGCACACAGATACGCAGTATTTT. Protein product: CAWRDFGGHTDTQYF.

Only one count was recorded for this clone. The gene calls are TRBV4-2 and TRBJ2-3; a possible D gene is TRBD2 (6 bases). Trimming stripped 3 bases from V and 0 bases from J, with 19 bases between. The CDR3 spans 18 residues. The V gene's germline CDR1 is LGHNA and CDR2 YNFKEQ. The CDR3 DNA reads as TGTGCCAGCAGCCAGAGGGGTGAGGGCGGGGCTAGCACAGATACGCAGTATTTT. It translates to CASSQRGEGGASTDTQYF.

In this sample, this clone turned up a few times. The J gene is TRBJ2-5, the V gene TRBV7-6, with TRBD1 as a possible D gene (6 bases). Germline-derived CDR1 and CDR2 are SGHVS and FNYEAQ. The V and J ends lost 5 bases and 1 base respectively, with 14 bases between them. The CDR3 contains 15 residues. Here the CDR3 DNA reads TGTGCCAGCAGCCTTGGACAGTTCAGCCAAGAGACCCAGTACTTC. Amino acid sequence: CASSLGQFSQETQYF.

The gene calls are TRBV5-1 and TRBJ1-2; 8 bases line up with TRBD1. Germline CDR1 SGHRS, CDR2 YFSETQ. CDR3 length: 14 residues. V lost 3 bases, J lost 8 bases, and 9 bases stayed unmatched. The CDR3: CASSSVTGESGYTF. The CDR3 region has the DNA TGCGCCAGCAGCTCAGTGACAGGGGAGTCAGGCTACACCTTC.

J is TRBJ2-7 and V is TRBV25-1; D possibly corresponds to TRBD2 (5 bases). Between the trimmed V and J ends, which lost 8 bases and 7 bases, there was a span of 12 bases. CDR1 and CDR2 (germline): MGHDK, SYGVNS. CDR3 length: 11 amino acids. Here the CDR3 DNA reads TGTGCCAGCGGTCGATCGGGGGAGCAGTACTTC. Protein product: CASGRSGEQYF.

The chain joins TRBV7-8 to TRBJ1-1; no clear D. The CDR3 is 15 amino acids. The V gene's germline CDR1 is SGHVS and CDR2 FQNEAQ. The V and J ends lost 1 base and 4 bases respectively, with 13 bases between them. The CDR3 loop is CASSLGRVVSTEAFF. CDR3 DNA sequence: TGTGCCAGCAGCTTAGGGCGGGTAGTATCCACTGAAGCTTTCTTT.

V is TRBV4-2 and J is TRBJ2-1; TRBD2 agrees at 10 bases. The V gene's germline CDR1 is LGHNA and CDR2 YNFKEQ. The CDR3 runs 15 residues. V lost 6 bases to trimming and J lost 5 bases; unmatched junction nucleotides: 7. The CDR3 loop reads CASRTSGGAHNEQFF. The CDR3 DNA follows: TGTGCCAGCAGAACGAGCGGGGGGGCCCACAATGAGCAGTTCTTC.

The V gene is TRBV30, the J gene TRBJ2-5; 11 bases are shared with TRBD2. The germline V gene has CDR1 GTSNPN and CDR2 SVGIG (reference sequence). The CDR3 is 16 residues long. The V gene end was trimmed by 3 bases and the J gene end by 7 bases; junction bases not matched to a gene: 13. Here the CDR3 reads CAWSPVGSGRAGTQYF. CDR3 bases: TGTGCCTGGAGCCCCGTGGGTAGCGGGAGGGCTGGGACCCAGTACTTC.

Here the CDR3 DNA reads TGTGCCAGCTTGCGACAGGGAAATTCCTACGAGCAGTACTTC. It codes for CASLRQGNSYEQYF. The chain has TRBV2 and TRBJ2-7; 7 bases map to TRBD1. Germline CDR1 and CDR2: SNHLY and FYNNEI. This CDR3 has 14 residues. Germline trimming cut 8 bases from V and 1 base from J; bases unmatched to any gene: 8.